The TCR beta chain described here comes from a study of vaccination and CD4 T cells after COVID-19. The wider study: Either a CEFX pool, an HIV-1 Nef pool, or no peptide was added to control cultures. Study-wide results and limits: Early timepoints after natural infection were not analyzed in these convalescent patients.

The CDR3 contains 14 residues. The germline CDR1 and CDR2 sequences are KGHDR and SFDVKD. Oncomine TCR Beta short-read sequencing was applied to DNA from cultured CD4+ T cells. Genomic DNA was drawn out of CD4+ T cells grown in culture. TCRdb reprocessed the PCR reads via MiXCR and lists one record per CDR3 protein. The sample lists around 17,000 distinct CDR3 sequences; more than 65% were seen once. Treatment denoted: approximately 11-day PBMC culture with coronavirus spike peptide pools or control peptides (ViraFEST assay). In the case of this clonotype: The target antigen is unknown. A junction boundary mismatches the germline segment, possibly from a read error.

The sequence was obtained from a human donor who had recovered from COVID-19. The material sequenced was CD4+ T cells from blood, cultured in vitro. V is TRBV24-1 and J is TRBJ2-7; D is tentatively TRBD1 or TRBD2 (5 bases each). CDR3: CATSDSTASRERYF. The CDR3, as DNA: TGTGCCACCAGTGATTCGACAGCATCTAGGGAGCGGTACTTC.